This TCR beta chain comes out of a study of blood T cells in healthy people across ages. The germline CDR1 and CDR2 sequences are ENHRY and SYGVKD. The CDR3 runs to 13 residues. V lost 6 bases and J lost 2; bases outside the gene matches: 1. A second about 6 to 11 cycle PCR used barcoded and J-beta primers. TCRdb re-analysed the 5' RACE reads in MiXCR, keeping a single row per CDR3 protein. The table lists 750,000 to 850,000 distinct CDR3 sequences, roughly 25% of them singletons. The sample also formed part of further work on T cells of mothers and their children.

The chain carries TRBV10-3 and TRBJ1-5, with TRBD1 matching 7 bases. Sequencing was performed on blood. This clonotype was sampled from a boy between 5 and 17 years old in good health. The CDR3 DNA reads as TGTGCCATCAGCGGGACAGGCAATCAGCCCCAGCATTTT. Its protein is CAISGTGNQPQHF.